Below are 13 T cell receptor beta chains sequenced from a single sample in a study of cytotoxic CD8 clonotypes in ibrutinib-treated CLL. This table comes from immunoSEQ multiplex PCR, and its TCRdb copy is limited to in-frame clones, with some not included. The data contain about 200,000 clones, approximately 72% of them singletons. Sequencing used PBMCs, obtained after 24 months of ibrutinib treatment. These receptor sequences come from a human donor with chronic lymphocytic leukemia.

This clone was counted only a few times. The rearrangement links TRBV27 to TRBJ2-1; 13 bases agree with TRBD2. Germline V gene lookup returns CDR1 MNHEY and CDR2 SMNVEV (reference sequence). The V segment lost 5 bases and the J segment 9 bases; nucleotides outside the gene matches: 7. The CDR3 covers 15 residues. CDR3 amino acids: CASSPRLAGGAEQFF. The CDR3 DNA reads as TGTGCCAGCAGTCCCCGACTAGCGGGAGGAGCTGAGCAGTTCTTC.

CDR3 amino acids: CASSRGVWSSGNTIYF. The CDR3 DNA is TGTGCCAGCAGTCGGGGAGTTTGGAGCTCTGGAAACACCATATATTTT. The chain combines TRBV28 with TRBJ1-3; D is undetermined. V lost 5 bases, J lost 0 bases, and 14 bases lay in between. There are 16 residues in the CDR3. Germline loops: CDR1 MDHEN, CDR2 SYDVKM.

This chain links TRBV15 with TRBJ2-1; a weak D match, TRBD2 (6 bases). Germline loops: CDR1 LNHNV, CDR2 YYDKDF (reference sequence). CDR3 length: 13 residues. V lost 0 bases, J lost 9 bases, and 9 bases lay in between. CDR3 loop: CATSRELSGEQFF. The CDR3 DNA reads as TGTGCCACCAGCAGAGAGCTTAGCGGTGAGCAGTTCTTC. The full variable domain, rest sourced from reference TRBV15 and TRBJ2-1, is DAMVIQNPRYQVTQFGKPVTLSCSQTLNHNVMYWYQQKSSQAPKLLFHYYDKDFNNEADTPDNFQSRRPNTSFCFLDIRSPGLGDTAMYLCATSRELSGEQFFGPGTRLTVL.

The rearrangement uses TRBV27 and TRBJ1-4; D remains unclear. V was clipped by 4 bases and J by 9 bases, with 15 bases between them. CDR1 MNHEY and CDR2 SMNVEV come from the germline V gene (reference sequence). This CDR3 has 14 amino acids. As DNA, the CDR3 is TGTGCCAGCAGTTCCAAAATCCGCGGGCAAAAACTGTTTTTT. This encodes CASSSKIRGQKLFF.

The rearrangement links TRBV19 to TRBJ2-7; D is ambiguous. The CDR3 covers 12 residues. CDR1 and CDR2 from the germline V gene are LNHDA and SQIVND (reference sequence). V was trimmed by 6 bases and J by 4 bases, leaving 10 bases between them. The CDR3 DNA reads TGTGCCAGTAGCCAAAACTCTTACGAGCAGTACTTC. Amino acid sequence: CASSQNSYEQYF.

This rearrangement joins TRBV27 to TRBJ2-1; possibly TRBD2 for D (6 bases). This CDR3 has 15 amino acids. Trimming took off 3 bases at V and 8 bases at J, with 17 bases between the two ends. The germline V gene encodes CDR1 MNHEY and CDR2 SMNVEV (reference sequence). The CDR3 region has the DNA TGTGCCAGCAGTTTGAAACCTGGACTAACGTATGAGCAGTTCTTC. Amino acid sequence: CASSLKPGLTYEQFF.

The CDR3 here is CAISESSRGLNQPQHF. The CDR3 DNA sequence: TGTGCCATCAGTGAGTCGAGCAGGGGACTAAATCAGCCCCAGCATTTT. The V gene is TRBV10-3, the J gene TRBJ1-5; weak D call: TRBD1 (6 bases). Trimming removed 0 bases at V and 4 bases at J, with 13 bases between. The CDR3 spans 16 residues. Germline CDR1 reads ENHRY; CDR2 reads SYGVKD.

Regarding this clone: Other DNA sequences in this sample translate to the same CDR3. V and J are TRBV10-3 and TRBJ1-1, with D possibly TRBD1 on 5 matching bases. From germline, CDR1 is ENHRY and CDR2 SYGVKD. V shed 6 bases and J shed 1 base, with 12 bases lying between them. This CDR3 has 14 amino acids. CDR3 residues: CAIRTGTENTEAFF. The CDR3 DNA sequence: TGTGCCATCAGGACCGGGACGGAGAACACTGAAGCTTTCTTT.

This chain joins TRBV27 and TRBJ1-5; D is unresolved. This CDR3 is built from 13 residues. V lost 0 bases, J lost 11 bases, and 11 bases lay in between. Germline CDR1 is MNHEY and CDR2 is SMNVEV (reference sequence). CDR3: CASSLSLSTSQHF. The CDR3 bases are TGTGCCAGCAGTTTATCGTTGTCCACGTCCCAGCATTTT.

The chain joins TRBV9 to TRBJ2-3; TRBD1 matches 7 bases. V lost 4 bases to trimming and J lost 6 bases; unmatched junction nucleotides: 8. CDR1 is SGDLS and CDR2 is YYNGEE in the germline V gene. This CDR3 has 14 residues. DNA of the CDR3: TGTGCCAGCAGCCGACAGGGTACTGGTGATACGCAGTATTTT. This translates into CASSRQGTGDTQYF.

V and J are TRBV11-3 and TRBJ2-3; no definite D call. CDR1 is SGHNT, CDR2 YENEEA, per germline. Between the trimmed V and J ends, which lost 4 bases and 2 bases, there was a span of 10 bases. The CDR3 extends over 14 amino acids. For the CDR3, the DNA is TGTGCCAGCAGCTCCTCATTTCCCACAGATACGCAGTATTTT. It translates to CASSSSFPTDTQYF.

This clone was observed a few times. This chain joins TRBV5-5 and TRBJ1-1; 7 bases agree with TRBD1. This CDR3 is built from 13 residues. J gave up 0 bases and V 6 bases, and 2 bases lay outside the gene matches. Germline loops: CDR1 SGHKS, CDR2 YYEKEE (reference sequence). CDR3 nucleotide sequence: TGTGCCAGCAAGGGACAGCTGAACACTGAAGCTTTCTTT. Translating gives CASKGQLNTEAFF.

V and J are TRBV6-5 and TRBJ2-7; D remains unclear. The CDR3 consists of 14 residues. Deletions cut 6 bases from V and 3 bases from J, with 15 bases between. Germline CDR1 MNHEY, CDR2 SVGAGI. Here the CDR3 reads CASSSGGMNYEQYF. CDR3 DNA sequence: TGTGCCAGCAGCTCCGGTGGGATGAACTACGAGCAGTACTTC.